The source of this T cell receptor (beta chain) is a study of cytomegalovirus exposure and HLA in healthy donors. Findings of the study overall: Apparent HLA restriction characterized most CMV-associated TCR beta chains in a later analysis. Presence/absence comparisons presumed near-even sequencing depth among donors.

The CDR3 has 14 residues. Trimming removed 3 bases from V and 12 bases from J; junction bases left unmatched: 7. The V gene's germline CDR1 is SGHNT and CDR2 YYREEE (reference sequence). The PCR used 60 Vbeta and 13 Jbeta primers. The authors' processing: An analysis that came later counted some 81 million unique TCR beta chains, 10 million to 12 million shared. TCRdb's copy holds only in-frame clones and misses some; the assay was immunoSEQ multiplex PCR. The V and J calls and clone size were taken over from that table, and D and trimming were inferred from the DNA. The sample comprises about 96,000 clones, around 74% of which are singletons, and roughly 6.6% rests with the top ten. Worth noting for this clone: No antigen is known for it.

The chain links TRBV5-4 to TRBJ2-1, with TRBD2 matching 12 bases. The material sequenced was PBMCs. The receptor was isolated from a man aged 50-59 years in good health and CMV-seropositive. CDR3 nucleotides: TGTGCCAGCAGCTCAGGACTAGCGGGGTACGGGCAGTTCTTC. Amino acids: CASSSGLAGYGQFF.